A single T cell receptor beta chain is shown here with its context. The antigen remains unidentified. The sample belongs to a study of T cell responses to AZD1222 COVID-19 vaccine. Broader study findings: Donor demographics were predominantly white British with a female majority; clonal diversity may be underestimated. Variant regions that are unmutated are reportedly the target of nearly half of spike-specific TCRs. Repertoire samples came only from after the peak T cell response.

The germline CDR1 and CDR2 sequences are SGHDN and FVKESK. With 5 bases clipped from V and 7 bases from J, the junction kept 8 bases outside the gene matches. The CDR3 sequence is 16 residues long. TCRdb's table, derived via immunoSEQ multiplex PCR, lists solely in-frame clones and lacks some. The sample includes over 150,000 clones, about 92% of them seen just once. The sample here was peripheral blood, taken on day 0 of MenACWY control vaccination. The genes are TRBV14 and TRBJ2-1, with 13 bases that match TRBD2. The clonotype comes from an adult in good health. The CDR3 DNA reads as TGTGCCAGCAGCAACCTAGGACTAGCGGGAGATAATGAGCAGTTCTTC. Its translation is CASSNLGLAGDNEQFF. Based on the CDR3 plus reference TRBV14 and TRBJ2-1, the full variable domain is EAGVTQFPSHSVIEKGQTVTLRCDPISGHDNLYWYRRVMGKEIKFLLHFVKESKQDESGMPNNRFLAERTGGTYSTLKVQPAELEDSGVYFCASSNLGLAGDNEQFFGPGTRLTVL.